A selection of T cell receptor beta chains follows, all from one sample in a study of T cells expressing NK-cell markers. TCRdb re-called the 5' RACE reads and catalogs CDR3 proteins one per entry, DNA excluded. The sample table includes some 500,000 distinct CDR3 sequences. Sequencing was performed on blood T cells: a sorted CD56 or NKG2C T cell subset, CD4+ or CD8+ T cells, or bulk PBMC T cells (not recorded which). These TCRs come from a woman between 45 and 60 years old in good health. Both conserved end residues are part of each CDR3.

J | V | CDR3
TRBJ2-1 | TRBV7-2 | CASSLGQGASNEQFF
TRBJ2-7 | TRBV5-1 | CASSPGQPSYEQYF
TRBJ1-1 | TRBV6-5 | CASSYSHRAVYSTFF
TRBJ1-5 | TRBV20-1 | CSARDSSGGGNQPQHF
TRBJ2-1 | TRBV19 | CASTVPGLGNEQFF
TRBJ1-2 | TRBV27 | CASSLTQTGGGYTF
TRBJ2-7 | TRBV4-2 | CASSQASLPNAEQYF
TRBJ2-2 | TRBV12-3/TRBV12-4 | CASIRSGTNTGELFF
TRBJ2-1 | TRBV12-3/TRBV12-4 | CASTGPYNINEQFF
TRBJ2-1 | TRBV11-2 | CASSLRLAGGVYNEQFF
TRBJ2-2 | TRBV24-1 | CATSDRLVAGELFF
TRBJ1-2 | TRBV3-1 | CASRRAGEGYTF
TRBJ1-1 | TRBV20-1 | CSALKGQFMNTEAFF
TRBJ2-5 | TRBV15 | CATSRDWLAVQETQYF
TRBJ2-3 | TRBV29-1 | CSVDGGSRTDTQYF
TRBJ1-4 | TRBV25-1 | CASSGAWGNEKLFF
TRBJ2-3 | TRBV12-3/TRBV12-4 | CASRPPMGGGAVTQYF
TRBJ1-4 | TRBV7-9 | CASSLEGALKNEKLFF
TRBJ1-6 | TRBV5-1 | CASSFYTAYTSPLHF
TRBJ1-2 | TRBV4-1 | CASSQGGVDRYYGYTF
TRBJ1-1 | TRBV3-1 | CASSQGGPRNTEAFF
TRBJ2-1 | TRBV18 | CASSPTLAITYNEQFF
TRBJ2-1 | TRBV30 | CAWTGQIYNEQFF
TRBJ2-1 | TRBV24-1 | CATSTGGLATSGGGPYNEQFF
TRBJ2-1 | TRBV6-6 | CASTGELGLGYNEQFF
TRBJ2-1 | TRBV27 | CASSQRARDLRYNEQFF
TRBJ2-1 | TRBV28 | CASITAPGAQFF
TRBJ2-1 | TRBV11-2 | CASSSDSGRASYNEQFF
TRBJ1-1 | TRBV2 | CASSERPGPFTEAFF
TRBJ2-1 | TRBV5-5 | CASSLGSSGGLYNEQFF
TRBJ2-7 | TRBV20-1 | CSAEKTGTYEQYF
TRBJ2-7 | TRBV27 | CASSSILQVGNERGYEQYF
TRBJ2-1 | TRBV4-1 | CASSQGASGRAPYNEQFF
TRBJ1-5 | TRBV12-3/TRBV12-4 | CASSLSGQPQHF
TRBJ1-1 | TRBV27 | CASSWRRGSEAFF
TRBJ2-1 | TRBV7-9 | CASRPPGTGVIKNEQFF
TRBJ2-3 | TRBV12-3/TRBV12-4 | CASNTFITDTQYF
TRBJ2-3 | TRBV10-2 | CASSESELDTQYF
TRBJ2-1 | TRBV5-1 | CASSLGLAGHEQFF
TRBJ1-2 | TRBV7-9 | CASSLHREYGYTF
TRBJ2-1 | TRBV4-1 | CASSQDLRLAGINEQFF
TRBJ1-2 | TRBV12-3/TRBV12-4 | CASWAGFGYGYTF
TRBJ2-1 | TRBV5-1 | CASSLTSGSLRRYNEQFF
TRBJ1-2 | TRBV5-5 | CASSQDRADGYGYTF
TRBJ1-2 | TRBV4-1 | CASSQDPGQGFGYTF
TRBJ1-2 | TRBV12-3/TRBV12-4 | CASEDSYGYTF
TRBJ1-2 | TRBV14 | CASSQVGVYGYTF
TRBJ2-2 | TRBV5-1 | CASSWRQANTGELFF
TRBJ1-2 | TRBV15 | CATSRDLLDSSYGYTF
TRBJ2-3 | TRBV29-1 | CSVDMTPGTDTQYF
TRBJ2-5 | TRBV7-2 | CASSLEKGRVQETQYF
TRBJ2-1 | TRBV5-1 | CASSLGLFEQFF
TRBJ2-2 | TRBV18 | CASSPPSRANTGELFF
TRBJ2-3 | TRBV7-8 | CASSLYRGLGDTQYF